A single sample gave rise to the 17 T cell receptor beta chains below, sequenced in a study of beta chain bispecific antibodies for T cell cancers. General study points: Most targeted TRBV signal came from the leukemia cell line cells, not normal T cells.

TCRdb analysed the 5' RACE reads with MiXCR anew, one entry per CDR3 protein. Seen here are tens of thousands of distinct CDR3 sequences, roughly 2.6% observed once, and the top ten hold approximately 30%. Blood mononuclear cells were expanded for around three days using either OKT3 anti-CD3 antibody or CD3/CD28 beads. These TCRs are of unknown antigen specificity. The material sequenced was healthy donor T cells cultured with leukemia cells. These receptors came from a human donor in good health. Some clones in this sample may be carry-over from other donors' samples.

This clonotype was observed at least ten times. The chain couples TRBV10-3 to TRBJ1-1; D is ambiguous. Between the trimmed V and J ends, which lost 5 bases and 1 base, there was a span of 8 bases. The CDR3 spans 13 residues. CDR1 and CDR2 (germline): ENHRY, SYGVKD. The CDR3 bases are TGTGCCATCAGTTACTATCAGAACACTGAAGCTTTCTTT. Protein sequence: CAISYYQNTEAFF.

This clonotype came up many times. The chain recombines TRBV29-1 with TRBJ2-5, with 7 bases lining up with TRBD2. Germline loops: CDR1 SQVTM, CDR2 ANQGSEA. The V segment lost 4 bases and the J segment 7 bases; nucleotides outside the gene matches: 9. The CDR3 contains 13 residues. CDR3 residues: CSVVGRTEGTQYF. CDR3 nucleotides: TGCAGCGTTGTCGGGAGGACCGAGGGGACCCAGTACTTC.

Many counts were recorded for this clonotype. This chain links TRBV27 with TRBJ2-2; 9 nucleotides agree with TRBD1. The CDR3 covers 16 residues. Germline V gene sequence: CDR1 MNHEY, CDR2 SMNVEV (reference sequence). With V trimmed by 5 bases and J by 7 bases, 11 bases remained unmatched. The CDR3 reads CASSTGGASPGGELFF. In DNA, the CDR3 is TGTGCCAGCAGTACAGGGGGCGCTTCCCCTGGCGGGGAGCTGTTTTTT.

The chain uses TRBV20-1 and TRBJ2-7; 9 nucleotides agree with TRBD1. The CDR3 extends over 14 amino acids. CDR1 is DFQATT, CDR2 SNEGSKA, per germline (reference sequence). V lost 4 bases, J lost 3 bases, and 7 bases stayed unmatched. The CDR3 nucleotides are TGCAGTGCTACGACAGGGGGAACTGTCTACGAGCAGTACTTC. Its protein is CSATTGGTVYEQYF.

This clonotype occurred many times. The chain employs TRBV14 and TRBJ2-2; D gene ambiguous. Trimming took 3 bases from V and 2 from J, leaving 4 bases between them. The CDR3 totals 13 residues. CDR1 is SGHDN, CDR2 FVKESK, per germline. The CDR3 DNA reads TGTGCCAGCAGCCAGGTTAACACCGGGGAGCTGTTTTTT. Residues: CASSQVNTGELFF.

This clonotype was recorded at least ten times. The chain links TRBV5-1 to TRBJ2-1, with D possibly being TRBD1 or TRBD2 (5 bases each). Trimming stripped 4 bases from V and 9 bases from J, with 14 bases between. CDR1 SGHRS and CDR2 YFSETQ come from the germline V gene. This CDR3 is built from 13 residues. The CDR3 DNA follows: TGCGCCAGCAGCCCCCAGGGCAGCGGTGAGCAGTTCTTC. Its protein is CASSPQGSGEQFF.

This clonotype was detected ten times or more. The chain links TRBV5-1 to TRBJ2-7; D unclear. The CDR3 is 14 amino acids. V was trimmed by 0 bases and J by 7 bases, leaving 14 bases between them. CDR1 and CDR2 from the germline V gene are SGHRS and YFSETQ. The CDR3 sequence is CASSLGHDLREQYF. DNA of the CDR3: TGCGCCAGCAGCTTGGGACACGACCTCCGGGAGCAGTACTTC.

This clonotype was recorded at least ten times. This chain's CDR3 is CASSLDSWTGYHDEAFF. The CDR3 DNA sequence: TGTGCCAGCAGCTTGGATAGTTGGACAGGGTATCATGATGAAGCTTTCTTT. The chain links TRBV7-9 to TRBJ1-1; 8 bases are a match to TRBD1. The junction had 16 bases not matched to a gene; V was cut back by 3 bases and J by 7 bases. Germline V CDR1 and CDR2: SEHNR, FQNEAQ (reference sequence). The CDR3 loop spans 17 amino acids.

The chain is built from TRBV19 and TRBJ1-2, with 7 bases lining up with TRBD1. Germline lookup yields CDR1 LNHDA and CDR2 SQIVND (reference sequence). V lost 3 bases and J lost 5; bases outside the gene matches: 6. This CDR3 is 14 amino acids long. The CDR3 loop is CASSMGTAWYGYTF. CDR3 in DNA: TGTGCCAGTAGTATGGGGACAGCATGGTATGGCTACACCTTC.

In this sample, this clonotype turned up many times. The rearrangement links TRBV30 to TRBJ2-3; the D gene is possibly TRBD2 (6 bases). In germline, CDR1 is GTSNPN, CDR2 SVGIG (reference sequence). CDR3 length equals 15 residues. The V end was cut by 1 base, the J end by 0 bases, with 11 bases between. CDR3 loop: CAWSGGRGSTDTQYF. CDR3 DNA sequence: TGTGCCTGGAGTGGGGGACGGGGGAGCACAGATACGCAGTATTTT.

This clonotype was seen a few times. V gene TRBV24-1 combines with J gene TRBJ2-7; D is unclear. The germline V and J ends were trimmed by 3 bases and 7 bases, with 6 bases remaining between them. This CDR3 has 11 residues. Germline V gives CDR1 KGHDR, CDR2 SFDVKD. The CDR3 DNA sequence: TGTGCCACCAGTGATGGGGAAGAGCAGTACTTC. Translation gives CATSDGEEQYF.

Many counts were recorded for this clonotype. This rearrangement joins TRBV12-3 or TRBV12-4 to TRBJ2-2; the match to TRBD2 covers 10 bases. The CDR3 consists of 13 residues. The V and J ends lost 8 bases and 6 bases, in that order; junction bases with no gene match: 3. CDR3 in DNA: TGTGCCAGCCGAGCGGGGGGGCCCGGGGAGCTGTTTTTT. Its translation: CASRAGGPGELFF.

The V gene is TRBV27, the J gene TRBJ2-3; D unclear. The CDR3 runs 18 residues. V shed 5 bases and J shed 2 bases, with 23 bases lying between them. Germline V CDR1 and CDR2: MNHEY, SMNVEV (reference sequence). The chain's CDR3 is CASSPFVQASGNTDTQYF. DNA for the CDR3: TGTGCCAGCAGTCCCTTCGTCCAGGCTAGTGGAAACACAGATACGCAGTATTTT.

This clonotype has ten or more counts. V usage is TRBV9 and J usage is TRBJ2-1; 7 positions agree with TRBD2. The ends lost 3 bases at V and 3 bases at J; junction bases unmatched: 6. This CDR3 contains 15 residues. Germline lookup yields CDR1 SGDLS and CDR2 YYNGEE. In DNA, the CDR3 is TGTGCCAGCAGCGCCTCGGGGGGAGACTACAATGAGCAGTTCTTC. The encoded protein is CASSASGGDYNEQFF.

This clonotype was found many times. The chain employs TRBV28 and TRBJ2-7, with D possibly TRBD2 on 5 matching bases. The germline V gene has CDR1 MDHEN and CDR2 SYDVKM. The germline V and J ends were trimmed by 1 base and 4 bases, with 17 bases remaining between them. This CDR3 contains 16 residues. CDR3 sequence: CASSLSEEITGYEQYF. CDR3 nucleotides: TGTGCCAGCAGTTTATCAGAGGAAATCACGGGGTACGAGCAGTACTTC.

This clonotype was recorded at least ten times. This chain connects TRBV5-1 to TRBJ2-3; no definite D call. Germline assignment: CDR1 SGHRS and CDR2 YFSETQ. The CDR3 spans 14 residues. Trimming took 3 bases from V and 3 from J, leaving 11 bases between them. CDR3 sequence (DNA): TGCGCCAGCAGCTACCCGAGACTGACAGATACGCAGTATTTT. Encoded protein: CASSYPRLTDTQYF. The complete variable domain, with remaining parts taken from reference TRBV5-1 and TRBJ2-3, reads KAGVTQTPRYLIKTRGQQVTLSCSPISGHRSVSWYQQTPGQGLQFLFEYFSETQRNKGNFPGRFSGRQFSNSRSEMNVSTLELGDSALYLCASSYPRLTDTQYFGPGTRLTVL.

By sample fraction, this clonotype is medium-sized. The V and J genes are TRBV5-1 and TRBJ2-1; 9 bases line up with TRBD1. From germline, CDR1 is SGHRS and CDR2 YFSETQ. V was clipped by 4 bases and J by 8 bases; unmatched bases: 13. The CDR3 consists of 16 residues. CDR3 in amino acids: CASSPPGTGITHEQFF. CDR3 DNA sequence: TGCGCCAGCAGCCCGCCCGGGACAGGGATCACCCATGAGCAGTTCTTC.